This TCR beta chain derives from a study of T cell responses to AZD1222 COVID-19 vaccine. Clones were read by immunoSEQ multiplex PCR, and TCRdb kept only the in-frame ones, dropping some. Among some 190,000 clones listed, 80% to 90% were seen once. Study-level results: With two AZD1222 doses given, Spike-specific TCR breadth and depth both rose. Only six individuals given AZD1222 were seropositive at baseline.

To note about this clone: Its specificity is unknown.

The CDR3 has 16 residues. V was shortened by 4 bases and J by 0 bases, with 16 bases between the two germline ends. Germline CDR1 and CDR2: SGHNT and YYREEE (reference sequence). The source is an adult in good health. The sample was peripheral blood, taken on day 0 of AZD1222 vaccination. This rearrangement joins TRBV5-4 to TRBJ1-1, with a possible D match to TRBD1 (5 bases). The CDR3 protein is CASSLGRSGMNTEAFF. CDR3 coding DNA: TGTGCCAGCAGCCTGGGGCGGAGTGGGATGAACACTGAAGCTTTCTTT.